Below are 29 T cell receptor beta chains sequenced from a single sample in a study of T cell changes during pregnancy in multiple sclerosis. Measured with immunoSEQ multiplex PCR; TCRdb has only the in-frame clones, and not every one. The data contain roughly 18,000 clones, roughly 88% of them seen just once; the ten biggest clones take up 4.5% to 7%. The material sequenced was CD8+ T cells from peripheral blood mononuclear cells, taken after pregnancy. These receptors originate from a female donor in good health, enrolled as a control in a pregnancy study.

This chain connects TRBV5-1 to TRBJ1-2; perhaps TRBD1 as D (5 bases). This CDR3 has 13 residues. From germline, CDR1 is SGHRS and CDR2 YFSETQ. The V gene lost 4 bases and the J gene lost 2 bases, with 9 bases spanning the gap. This CDR3 is CASSGEGNYGYTF. The CDR3, as DNA: TGCGCCAGCAGCGGGGAGGGGAACTATGGCTACACCTTC.

The V call is TRBV21-1, the J call TRBJ1-1; TRBD1 is the table's D call and was not checked against the DNA. TRBV21-1 is given as a pseudogene. The CDR3 extends over 17 amino acids. As DNA, the CDR3 is TGTGCCAGGGGGTTATTGCGTTCCTCGGACATGAACACTGAAGCTTTCTTT. It specifies CARGLLRSSDMNTEAFF.

The chain couples TRBV4-2 to TRBJ2-3; 16 nucleotides agree with TRBD2. Losses at the gene ends were 3 bases for V and 1 base for J; bases not matched to a gene: 7. The CDR3 extends over 19 amino acids. CDR1 is LGHNA, CDR2 YNFKEQ, per germline. The CDR3 spells CASSQGLAGGPRGTDTQYF. In nucleotides, the CDR3 is TGTGCCAGCAGCCAGGGACTAGCGGGGGGGCCTCGGGGCACAGATACGCAGTATTTT.

The CDR3 nucleotides read TGTGCCAGCAGCTTAGCGGGGGGGACGGGATCGCAGTACTTC. This codes for CASSLAGGTGSQYF. The chain employs TRBV7-9 and TRBJ2-7; TRBD2 matches at 7 bases. This CDR3 contains 14 residues. The V gene's germline CDR1 is SEHNR and CDR2 FQNEAQ (reference sequence). V shed 0 bases, J shed 9 bases, and the junction held 8 bases outside the gene matches.

The genes are TRBV7-6 and TRBJ2-3; 9 nucleotides line up with TRBD2. The CDR3 sequence is 16 residues long. V trimming: 6 bases; J trimming: 1 base; junction bases outside the gene matches: 8. Per the germline V gene, CDR1 is SGHVS and CDR2 is FNYEAQ. In nucleotides, the CDR3 is TGTGCCAGCAGATTTCGTAGCGGGGGAGGCACAGATACGCAGTATTTT. This codes for CASRFRSGGGTDTQYF.

In nucleotides, the CDR3 is TGCGCCAGCAACCAGCTAGGGACTAGCGGCTACAATGAGCAGTTCTTC. Its translation is CASNQLGTSGYNEQFF. This chain joins TRBV4-1 and TRBJ2-1; 11 bases match TRBD2. The V gene end was trimmed by 7 bases and the J gene end by 3 bases; junction bases not matched to a gene: 8. The CDR3 totals 16 residues. The germline gives CDR1 MGHRA, CDR2 YSYEKL.

V usage is TRBV19 and J usage is TRBJ2-6; 8 nucleotides line up with TRBD1. V dropped 5 bases and J dropped 0; count of bases not matched to a gene: 6. The germline CDR1 and CDR2 sequences are LNHDA and SQIVND (reference sequence). CDR3 length equals 17 residues. CDR3 coding DNA: TGTGCCAGTAGTCGGGACAGGTCCAACTCTGGGGCCAACGTCCTGACTTTC. It yields the protein CASSRDRSNSGANVLTF.

The chain employs TRBV5-1 and TRBJ1-1; 9 bases are shared with TRBD1. This CDR3 contains 16 residues. CDR1 is SGHRS, CDR2 YFSETQ, per germline. With V trimmed by 5 bases and J by 0 bases, 8 bases remained unmatched. The CDR3 nucleotides read TGCGCCAGCAGTCAGACGACAGGGGGGCTGAACACTGAAGCTTTCTTT. Its translation is CASSQTTGGLNTEAFF.

This chain joins TRBV27 and TRBJ1-2, with D maybe TRBD1 (5 bases). CDR1 is MNHEY, CDR2 SMNVEV, per germline (reference sequence). The CDR3 runs to 13 residues. Trimming shortened V by 4 bases and J by 6 bases, and 12 bases separated the two germline ends. The CDR3, as DNA: TGTGCCAGCAGTTGGGCAGGGTACGATGGCTACACCTTC. Protein sequence: CASSWAGYDGYTF.

V gene TRBV13 combines with J gene TRBJ2-5; 9 bases agree with TRBD1. The CDR3 loop spans 17 amino acids. The trim removed 3 bases at V and 3 bases at J, leaving 11 bases unmatched. Germline CDR1 PRHDT, CDR2 FYEKMQ (reference sequence). Written as DNA, the CDR3 is TGTGCCAGCAGCTTTGGGACAGGGTTATTGGGAAAAGAGACCCAGTACTTC. It specifies CASSFGTGLLGKETQYF. The full variable domain, rest sourced from reference TRBV13 and TRBJ2-5, is AAGVIQSPRHLIKEKRETATLKCYPIPRHDTVYWYQQGPGQDPQFLISFYEKMQSDKGSIPDRFSAQQFSDYHSELNMSSLELGDSALYFCASSFGTGLLGKETQYFGPGTRLLVL.

J is TRBJ2-5 and V is TRBV19, with 7 bases aligning to TRBD1. Germline CDR1 reads LNHDA; CDR2 reads SQIVND (reference sequence). J was trimmed by 2 bases and V by 3 bases; bases with no gene match: 3. The CDR3 is made up of 14 amino acids. CDR3 bases: TGTGCCAGTAGTATTCACAGGGGTCAAGAGACCCAGTACTTC. The encoded protein is CASSIHRGQETQYF.

Only one count was recorded for this clone. The chain combines TRBV2 with TRBJ1-1, with D uncertain. The CDR3 consists of 15 residues. Germline V CDR1 and CDR2: SNHLY, FYNNEI. Trimming removed 2 bases at V and 1 base at J, with 11 bases between. The CDR3 is CASSESPYSNTEAFF. The CDR3 region has the DNA TGTGCCAGCAGTGAATCCCCCTACTCGAACACTGAAGCTTTCTTT.

The chain has TRBV4-3 and TRBJ2-7, with 10 bases aligning to TRBD2. Germline V gives CDR1 LGHNA, CDR2 YSLEER. Trimming cost V 0 bases and J 2 bases; bases outside gene matches: 4. The CDR3 extends over 16 amino acids. The CDR3 spells CASSQEASGGAYEQYF. The CDR3 nucleotides read TGCGCCAGCAGCCAAGAGGCTAGCGGGGGAGCCTACGAGCAGTACTTC.

J is TRBJ2-7 and V is TRBV12-5; weak D call: TRBD1 (6 bases). In germline, CDR1 is LGHNT, CDR2 FRNRAP. The V end was cut by 0 bases, the J end by 6 bases, with 21 bases between. This CDR3 has 17 amino acids. The CDR3 protein is CASGLVLGHQIVGEQYF. The CDR3 DNA reads as TGTGCTAGTGGTTTGGTACTGGGACACCAGATTGTAGGCGAGCAGTACTTC.

J is TRBJ2-1 and V is TRBV4-3; the D gene is possibly TRBD2 (6 bases). Germline V CDR1 and CDR2: LGHNA, YSLEER. This CDR3 is built from 18 residues. V gave up 3 bases and J gave up 2 bases, with 20 bases separating them. This CDR3 reads CASSHGGTSVAPYNEQFF. As DNA, the CDR3 is TGCGCCAGCAGCCATGGAGGGACCTCCGTAGCCCCCTACAATGAGCAGTTCTTC.

This chain connects TRBV13 to TRBJ1-4; no clear D gene. Germline V lookup: CDR1 PRHDT, CDR2 FYEKMQ (reference sequence). The CDR3 length is 14 residues. Trimming stripped 4 bases from V and 2 bases from J, with 8 bases between. The CDR3: CASSSQMTNEKLFF. In DNA, the CDR3 is TGTGCCAGCAGCTCACAGATGACTAATGAAAAACTGTTTTTT.

V is TRBV9 and J is TRBJ2-3; TRBD2 matches 11 bases. Per the germline V gene, CDR1 is SGDLS and CDR2 is YYNGEE. V shed 5 bases and J 2 bases; nucleotides not matched to a gene: 4. CDR3 length equals 15 residues. The CDR3 spells CASRSSGGNTDTQYF. The DNA of the CDR3 is TGTGCCAGCAGATCTAGCGGGGGGAACACAGATACGCAGTATTTT.

CDR3 nucleotide sequence: TGTGCCAGTAGTACTACAGGGTACGAAACAGATACGCAGTATTTT. This gives the protein CASSTTGYETDTQYF. V is TRBV19 and J is TRBJ2-3, with a weak D call TRBD1 (6 bases). CDR1 and CDR2 from the germline V gene are LNHDA and SQIVND (reference sequence). The CDR3 contains 15 residues. Trimming shortened V by 4 bases and J by 3 bases, and 14 bases separated the two germline ends.

The chain has TRBV6-5 and TRBJ1-3; 10 bases line up with TRBD1. CDR1 is MNHEY, CDR2 SVGAGI, per germline. With 4 bases clipped from V and 4 bases from J, the junction kept 7 bases outside the gene matches. There are 16 residues in the CDR3. The CDR3 nucleotides read TGTGCCAGCAGTTTGACGGGACAGGGGATGGGAAACACCATATATTTT. As protein: CASSLTGQGMGNTIYF.

The V gene is TRBV27, the J gene TRBJ2-7; 7 nucleotides agree with TRBD1. The CDR3 covers 14 residues. V was pared by 0 bases and J by 5 bases, with 4 bases of the junction left unmatched. The germline V gene has CDR1 MNHEY and CDR2 SMNVEV (reference sequence). CDR3 coding DNA: TGTGCCAGCAGTTTATCGGGAGACAGGGACGAGCAGTACTTC. It translates to CASSLSGDRDEQYF.

The chain recombines TRBV5-5 with TRBJ1-4; a possible D gene is TRBD1 (5 bases). V lost 0 bases and J 4 bases, leaving 7 bases between the germline ends. The V gene's germline CDR1 is SGHKS and CDR2 YYEKEE (reference sequence). The CDR3 extends over 14 amino acids. CDR3 sequence reads: CASSLGQHNEKLFF. The CDR3 DNA follows: TGTGCCAGCAGCTTGGGACAGCATAATGAAAAACTGTTTTTT.

The genes are TRBV19 and TRBJ1-1; D is unclear. The CDR3 totals 13 residues. Trimming shortened V by 6 bases and J by 4 bases, and 12 bases separated the two germline ends. From germline, CDR1 is LNHDA and CDR2 SQIVND (reference sequence). CDR3 DNA: TGTGCCAGTAGGGGAGAGGTGGGCACTGAAGCTTTCTTT. Translated, it gives CASRGEVGTEAFF. Full variable domain (rest looked up from reference TRBV19 and TRBJ1-1): DGGITQSPKYLFRKEGQNVTLSCEQNLNHDAMYWYRQDPGQGLRLIYYSQIVNDFQKGDIAEGYSVSREKKESFPLTVTSAQKNPTAFYLCASRGEVGTEAFFGQGTRLTVV.

The chain is built from TRBV9 and TRBJ2-7; D is possibly TRBD1 (6 bases). The V and J ends lost 0 bases and 3 bases respectively, with 10 bases between them. Germline-derived CDR1 and CDR2 are SGDLS and YYNGEE. CDR3 length: 14 residues. This chain's CDR3 is CASSVAGAGYEQYF. CDR3 nucleotide sequence: TGTGCCAGCAGCGTAGCAGGGGCTGGCTACGAGCAGTACTTC.

The CDR3: CASSFGLAGTYEQYF. In DNA form, the CDR3 reads TGCGCCAGCAGCTTTGGACTAGCGGGAACCTACGAGCAGTACTTC. The chain carries TRBV5-1 and TRBJ2-7; 12 bases agree with TRBD2. Germline V CDR1 and CDR2: SGHRS, YFSETQ. CDR3 length equals 15 residues. Trimming at V came to 2 bases and at J to 2 bases, leaving 2 bases not matched to a gene.

In DNA form, the CDR3 reads TGTGCCAGCGGCCGGGGCACTGAAGCTTTCTTT. It encodes CASGRGTEAFF. The V gene is TRBV7-9, the J gene TRBJ1-1; D remains unclear. The V gene's germline CDR1 is SEHNR and CDR2 FQNEAQ (reference sequence). The CDR3 contains 11 residues. Trimming removed 8 bases at V and 4 bases at J, with 8 bases between.

J is TRBJ2-7 and V is TRBV11-3; no definite D call. V lost 1 base to trimming and J lost 3 bases, with 7 bases between them. CDR1 is SGHNT and CDR2 is YENEEA in the germline V gene. The CDR3 is 13 amino acids. As DNA, the CDR3 is TGTGCCAGCAGCTTAGGTCAGAACTACGAGCAGTACTTC. It specifies CASSLGQNYEQYF.

The chain carries TRBV7-2 and TRBJ2-2, with unresolved D. Trimming took 2 bases from V and 1 from J, leaving 5 bases between them. This CDR3 has 14 residues. Germline V CDR1 and CDR2: SGHTA, FQGNSA. The CDR3 loop is CASSLYRNTGELFF. CDR3 sequence (DNA): TGTGCCAGCAGCTTATATCGGAACACCGGGGAGCTGTTTTTT.

The gene calls are TRBV7-8 and TRBJ1-6, with TRBD1 matching 8 bases. Trimming cost V 2 bases and J 5 bases; bases outside gene matches: 11. This CDR3 comprises 18 residues. The germline V gene has CDR1 SGHVS and CDR2 FQNEAQ. The CDR3 DNA follows: TGTGCCAGCAGCTTAATGGGGGGACAGGAGCTAGATAATTCACCCCTCCACTTT. Translating it yields CASSLMGGQELDNSPLHF.

V and J are TRBV27 and TRBJ1-1; 10 bases match TRBD1. The CDR3 covers 15 residues. The trim removed 5 bases at V and 5 bases at J, leaving 8 bases unmatched. CDR1 and CDR2 from the germline V gene are MNHEY and SMNVEV (reference sequence). The CDR3 region is CASSPRTGGWTEAFF. CDR3 DNA sequence: TGTGCCAGCAGTCCCCGGACAGGGGGTTGGACTGAAGCTTTCTTT.